The clone carrying this T cell receptor beta chain has a count of ten or more. Trimming left V 1 base short and J 4 bases short, with 14 bases between. The CDR3 has 16 amino acids. Per the germline V gene, CDR1 is LNHDA and CDR2 is SQIVND (reference sequence). These data originate in a study of T cell repertoires in cytomegalovirus infection. On the study more broadly: It can be stated that public TCR beta signatures indicated CMV infection as well as a matching HLA type.

TCRdb re-called the reads through MiXCR, storing one row per CDR3 protein. There are hundreds of thousands of distinct CDR3 sequences in the sample; roughly 30% occur only once, and approximately 14% lies in the top ten. The TCR was taken from a human donor in good health (CMV status not recorded). Some clones in this sample may be carry-over from other donors' samples. Sequencing was carried out using PBMCs. The chain recombines TRBV19 with TRBJ2-1; the D is unclear. This chain's CDR3 is CASSIAAELTYNEQFF. The CDR3 DNA reads TGTGCCAGTAGTATAGCTGCGGAGTTAACTTACAATGAGCAGTTCTTC.